This passage covers 21 T cell receptor beta chains from one sample sequenced in a study of identical twins listed by TCRdb under 2016. The library came from 5' RACE. Sequencing instrument: Illumina HiSeq 2000. TCRdb reanalyzed the raw reads on its own, using fastp at Q25 for trimming and MiXCR for clone calling, and kept in-frame beta chains. Each CDR3 protein gets just one entry, which takes the most common genes and DNA from the rows behind it. This sample is represented by approximately 470,000 distinct CDR3 sequences; approximately 15% of them were singletons. Approximately 0.52% of the sample is in the top ten clones. The same data also contributed to another study, on yellow fever vaccine responses in identical twins.

The specimen sequenced was CD4+ T cells sorted from blood. These TCRs come from a woman younger than 35 in good health.

This clonotype has just a few counts. CDR3 residues: CANTGQDSYEQYF. As DNA, the CDR3 is TGTGCCAACACGGGACAGGACTCCTACGAGCAGTACTTC. The V call is TRBV6-2 or TRBV6-3, the J call TRBJ2-7; 8 nucleotides align to TRBD1. The CDR3 runs 13 residues. Looked up from germline, CDR1 is MNHEY and CDR2 is SVGEGT. The ends lost 10 bases at V and 0 bases at J; junction bases unmatched: 5.

This clonotype has only a few counts. This chain connects TRBV5-5 to TRBJ2-7, with TRBD2 as a possible D gene (6 bases). Trimming stripped 1 base from V and 3 bases from J, with 8 bases between. From germline, CDR1 is SGHKS and CDR2 YYEKEE (reference sequence). The CDR3 is 13 amino acids. The CDR3 DNA reads as TGTGCCAGCAGCTTGCGCGGGATCTACGAGCAGTACTTC. It translates to CASSLRGIYEQYF.

This clonotype was observed at least ten times. V usage is TRBV29-1 and J usage is TRBJ2-3; 9 bases align to TRBD1. Germline-derived CDR1 and CDR2 are SQVTM and ANQGSEA. CDR3 length equals 14 residues. The J segment lost 0 bases and the V segment lost 7 bases, leaving 5 bases of the junction unmatched. CDR3 bases: TGCAGCGCGGACAGGGGCACTAGCACAGATACGCAGTATTTT. Amino acids: CSADRGTSTDTQYF.

This clonotype was detected ten times or more. V is TRBV7-9 and J is TRBJ2-2; 8 positions agree with TRBD2. The CDR3 sequence is 15 residues long. V was pared by 5 bases and J by 7 bases, with 9 bases of the junction left unmatched. Germline-derived CDR1 and CDR2 are SEHNR and FQNEAQ (reference sequence). Written as DNA, the CDR3 is TGTGCCAGCAGCCCATCAGGACTAGCAAGCGGGGAGCTGTTTTTT. Encoded protein: CASSPSGLASGELFF.

J is TRBJ2-2 and V is TRBV28, with 9 bases aligning to TRBD1. The CDR3 is made up of 15 amino acids. Unmatched junction bases numbered 8, after V lost 7 bases and J lost 5 bases. The germline V gene has CDR1 MDHEN and CDR2 SYDVKM. The CDR3 region is CASTVNRGQTGELFF. The CDR3 DNA sequence: TGTGCCAGCACTGTGAACAGGGGGCAGACCGGGGAGCTGTTTTTT.

The chain has TRBV2 and TRBJ2-7; the match to TRBD1 covers 8 bases. J gave up 3 bases and V 10 bases, and 5 bases lay outside the gene matches. Germline lookup yields CDR1 SNHLY and CDR2 FYNNEI. This CDR3 has 12 residues. DNA for the CDR3: TGTGCCACCGGGACAGGACTCTACGAGCAGTACTTC. It yields the protein CATGTGLYEQYF.

This clonotype was counted only a few times. The chain employs TRBV28 and TRBJ2-1, with TRBD2 matching 9 bases. This CDR3 is 15 amino acids long. J gave up 5 bases and V 3 bases, and 5 bases lay outside the gene matches. Per the germline V gene, CDR1 is MDHEN and CDR2 is SYDVKM. CDR3 protein: CASSFASGDHNEQFF. The CDR3, as DNA: TGTGCCAGCAGTTTTGCTAGCGGGGATCACAATGAGCAGTTCTTC.

This clonotype was recorded many times. The chain couples TRBV3-1 to TRBJ2-2; TRBD1 matches at 7 bases. The CDR3 loop spans 13 amino acids. The V gene's germline CDR1 is LGHDT and CDR2 YNNKEL (reference sequence). The ends lost 11 bases at V and 1 base at J; junction bases unmatched: 4. Written as DNA, the CDR3 is TGTGCCTGTCGACAGGGGAACACCGGGGAGCTGTTTTTT. It codes for CACRQGNTGELFF.

The V and J genes are TRBV4-1 and TRBJ2-3; D is unresolved. The germline V and J ends were trimmed by 1 base and 6 bases, with 11 bases remaining between them. This CDR3 has 14 amino acids. Germline loops: CDR1 MGHRA, CDR2 YSYEKL. The chain's CDR3 is CASSQGASPDTQYF. CDR3 nucleotides: TGCGCCAGCAGCCAAGGCGCCAGTCCGGATACGCAGTATTTT.

The chain has TRBV19 and TRBJ2-1, with TRBD1 matching over 8 bases. The J segment lost 5 bases and the V segment lost 3 bases, leaving 6 bases of the junction unmatched. The CDR3 contains 15 residues. Germline V CDR1 and CDR2: LNHDA, SQIVND (reference sequence). In nucleotides, the CDR3 is TGTGCCAGTAGTATGGACAGGGTAAAGAACAATGAGCAGTTCTTC. This gives the protein CASSMDRVKNNEQFF.

This chain connects TRBV10-2 to TRBJ2-3; 10 bases map to TRBD1. This CDR3 is built from 14 residues. The V and J ends lost 4 bases and 6 bases, in that order; junction bases with no gene match: 4. The germline gives CDR1 WSHSY, CDR2 SAAADI. The CDR3 DNA reads as TGCGCCAGCAGTGGACAGGGGGCGCGGGATACGCAGTATTTT. It specifies CASSGQGARDTQYF.

V usage is TRBV11-2 and J usage is TRBJ2-5; 8 bases are shared with TRBD1. This CDR3 region has 18 residues. Germline V CDR1 and CDR2: SGHAT, FQNNGV. Germline trimming cut 5 bases from V and 1 base from J; bases unmatched to any gene: 15. This CDR3 reads CASSHFRTGRYSQETQYF. The CDR3 DNA follows: TGTGCCAGCAGCCATTTTAGGACAGGGAGATACTCCCAAGAGACCCAGTACTTC.

This clonotype has a handful of counts. The V and J genes are TRBV18 and TRBJ2-7; no definite D call. From germline, CDR1 is KGHSH and CDR2 LQKENI. CDR3 size: 13 residues. V gave up 3 bases and J gave up 2 bases, with 8 bases separating them. CDR3 residues: CASSPVGPYEQYF. CDR3 DNA sequence: TGTGCCAGCTCACCTGTAGGTCCCTACGAGCAGTACTTC.

This clonotype has a handful of counts. The chain combines TRBV19 with TRBJ2-3; no clear D gene. Germline CDR1 LNHDA, CDR2 SQIVND (reference sequence). There are 15 residues in the CDR3. The V gene lost 3 bases and the J gene lost 5 bases, with 15 bases spanning the gap. CDR3 amino acids: CASSIFELGRDTQYF. The CDR3 DNA sequence: TGTGCCAGTAGTATCTTTGAACTGGGCCGAGATACGCAGTATTTT.

In its sample, this clonotype was seen a few times. J is TRBJ1-5 and V is TRBV20-1, with 7 bases identical to TRBD1. V shed 6 bases and J 4 bases; nucleotides not matched to a gene: 3. Germline V gives CDR1 DFQATT, CDR2 SNEGSKA (reference sequence). The CDR3 covers 12 residues. As DNA, the CDR3 is TGCAGTGCCCCACAGGGGAATCAGCCCCAGCATTTT. Translated: CSAPQGNQPQHF.

This clonotype was picked up a small number of times. The chain combines TRBV2 with TRBJ1-2; maybe TRBD1 (5 bases). Trimming shortened V by 7 bases and J by 0 bases, and 15 bases separated the two germline ends. The CDR3 totals 15 residues. In germline, CDR1 is SNHLY, CDR2 FYNNEI. CDR3 sequence reads: CASTRGLPANYGYTF. The CDR3 DNA reads TGTGCCAGCACAAGGGGCCTCCCAGCTAACTATGGCTACACCTTC.

CDR3 DNA sequence: TGCAGCGGCGAGGGCGACGAGACCCAGTACTTC. Its translation: CSGEGDETQYF. The chain carries TRBV29-1 and TRBJ2-5, with a possible D match to TRBD2 (5 bases). CDR3 length: 11 residues. The germline V and J ends were trimmed by 7 bases and 5 bases, with 11 bases remaining between them. Germline lookup yields CDR1 SQVTM and CDR2 ANQGSEA.

This clonotype was seen many times. This sequence joins TRBV2 and TRBJ1-1, with 9 bases lining up with TRBD1. This CDR3 has 14 amino acids. Germline CDR1 reads SNHLY; CDR2 reads FYNNEI. The V gene end was trimmed by 1 base and the J gene end by 8 bases; junction bases not matched to a gene: 5. The CDR3 reads CASSEEQGALEAFF. CDR3 nucleotide sequence: TGTGCCAGCAGTGAAGAACAGGGGGCTTTGGAAGCTTTCTTT. Complete variable domain (other parts from reference TRBV2 and TRBJ1-1): EPEVTQTPSHQVTQMGQEVILRCVPISNHLYFYWYRQILGQKVEFLVSFYNNEISEKSEIFDDQFSVERPDGSNFTLKIRSTKLEDSAMYFCASSEEQGALEAFFGQGTRLTVV.

This clonotype was recorded a few times. V usage is TRBV2 and J usage is TRBJ2-1; tentatively, D is TRBD2 (6 bases). This CDR3 is built from 16 residues. In germline, CDR1 is SNHLY, CDR2 FYNNEI. V dropped 8 bases and J dropped 5 bases, with 22 bases sitting between them. In DNA form, the CDR3 reads TGTGCCAGCGCCGACCCTCCCCAGCGGGCGGACAATGAGCAGTTCTTC. As protein: CASADPPQRADNEQFF. Full variable domain (outside the CDR3, taken from reference TRBV2 and TRBJ2-1): EPEVTQTPSHQVTQMGQEVILRCVPISNHLYFYWYRQILGQKVEFLVSFYNNEISEKSEIFDDQFSVERPDGSNFTLKIRSTKLEDSAMYFCASADPPQRADNEQFFGPGTRLTVL.

V usage is TRBV12-3 or TRBV12-4 and J usage is TRBJ2-1; TRBD1 matches 8 bases. This CDR3 region has 15 residues. The J segment lost 3 bases and the V segment lost 5 bases, leaving 6 bases of the junction unmatched. CDR3 DNA sequence: TGTGCCAGCAGTCCTCGGACAGGGATCTACAATGAGCAGTTCTTC. Translated, it gives CASSPRTGIYNEQFF.

The rearrangement uses TRBV20-1 and TRBJ1-1, with D possibly TRBD1 on 5 matching bases. This CDR3 comprises 15 residues. Germline CDR1 and CDR2: DFQATT and SNEGSKA (reference sequence). V lost 5 bases and J 1 base, leaving 17 bases between the germline ends. The CDR3 sequence: CSAYPWDLGNTEAFF. The CDR3 nucleotides are TGCAGTGCTTACCCGTGGGACTTGGGGAACACTGAAGCTTTCTTT.